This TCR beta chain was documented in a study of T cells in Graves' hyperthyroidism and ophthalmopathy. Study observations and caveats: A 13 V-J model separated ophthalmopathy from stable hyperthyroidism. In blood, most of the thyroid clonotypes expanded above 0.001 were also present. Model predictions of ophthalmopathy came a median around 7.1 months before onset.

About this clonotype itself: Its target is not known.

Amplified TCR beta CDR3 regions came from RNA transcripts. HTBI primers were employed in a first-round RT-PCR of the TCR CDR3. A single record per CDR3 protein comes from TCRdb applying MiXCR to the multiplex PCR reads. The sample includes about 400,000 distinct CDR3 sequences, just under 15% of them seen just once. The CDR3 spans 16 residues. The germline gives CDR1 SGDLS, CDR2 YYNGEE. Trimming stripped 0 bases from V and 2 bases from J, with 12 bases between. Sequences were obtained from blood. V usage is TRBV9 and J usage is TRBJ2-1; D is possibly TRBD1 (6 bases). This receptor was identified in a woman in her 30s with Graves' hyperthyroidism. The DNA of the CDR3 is TGTGCCAGCAGCGTAGGGGGGCGGCGGCCCTACAATGAGCAGTTCTTC. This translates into CASSVGGRRPYNEQFF. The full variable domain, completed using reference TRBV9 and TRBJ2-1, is DSGVTQTPKHLITATGQRVTLRCSPRSGDLSVYWYQQSLDQGLQFLIQYYNGEERAKGNILERFSAQQFPDLHSELNLSSLELGDSALYFCASSVGGRRPYNEQFFGPGTRLTVL.